This T cell receptor beta chain was captured by sequencing in a study of blood T cell repertoires in COVID-19. The CDR3 runs to 15 residues. The germline V gene encodes CDR1 MNHEY and CDR2 SVGAGI. The V end lost 0 bases, the J end lost 2 bases, and 11 bases lay between the germline ends. In the authors' methods: Amplification from reference gene primers served as the basis for estimated nucleated cell counts. Repertoires were generated with immunoSEQ multiplex PCR, while TCRdb's copy carries only in-frame clones and drops some. The D gene and trimming were derived from the DNA, and the V and J assignments and clone size from that table. Of some 100,000 clones in the sample, just under 85% are singletons; the top ten hold roughly 10%.

The chain carries TRBV6-5 and TRBJ2-7; no clear D gene. The sample was peripheral blood. This TCR derives from a woman between 65 and 79 years old with active or convalescent COVID-19. CDR3 DNA: TGTGCCAGCAGTTACTCGGGCAGGCAGGCCTACGAGCAGTACTTC. This translates into CASSYSGRQAYEQYF.